This T cell receptor (beta chain) was captured by sequencing in a study of CD8+CD57+ T cells in acquired aplastic anemia. Trimming pared 0 bases from V and 3 bases from J, leaving 4 bases between. In germline, CDR1 is MRHNA, CDR2 SNTAGT. The CDR3 extends over 13 amino acids. Study-wide findings and caveats: Overlapping CD8+ CDR3 repertoires of patients and controls contained around 31 shared sequences. A significant difference in CD8+ Simpson's diversity between patients and controls was not found.

For this clonotype: Its antigen is unidentified.

The TCR beta profiling, which covered VDJ combination and CDR3 sequence, was carried out using genomic DNA as the template. From the reads, TCRdb called clonotypes with MiXCR, one entry per CDR3 protein. The sample yields some 180,000 distinct CDR3 sequences, about half seen once. The rearrangement links TRBV6-4 to TRBJ2-3; D is ambiguous. This clonotype originated in a human donor in good health. The sequenced sample consisted of sorted CD4+, CD8+, or CD8+CD57+ T cells (not recorded which) from PBMCs. Here the CDR3 reads CASSDSETDTQYF. Written as DNA, the CDR3 is TGTGCCAGCAGTGACTCAGAGACAGATACGCAGTATTTT.